This T cell receptor beta chain came from a study of Graves' ophthalmopathy and Graves' hyperthyroidism. This clonotype was detected once. This CDR3 has 15 amino acids. Germline V gene sequence: CDR1 MNHNS, CDR2 SASEGT. V dropped 7 bases and J dropped 4; count of bases not matched to a gene: 10. Amplification of TCR beta CDR3 regions used RNA transcripts. A first-round RT-PCR used HTBI primers, followed by a second-round multiplex PCR. TCRdb re-called the multiplex PCR reads with MiXCR, one entry per CDR3 protein. Among hundreds of thousands of distinct CDR3 sequences listed, around an eighth were seen once.

This TCR was recovered from a woman aged 30 to 39 with Graves' ophthalmopathy. The chain links TRBV6-1 to TRBJ1-2, with 9 bases matching TRBD1. The sample was blood. The chain's CDR3 is CASTPSGQGVYGYTF. Written as DNA, the CDR3 is TGTGCCAGCACCCCGTCGGGACAGGGCGTCTATGGCTACACCTTC.